This T cell receptor beta chain emerged from a study of shared clonotypes between healthy human individuals. Notes on the study in general: Memory subsets generally showed smaller estimated richness than naive subsets did.

Some clones are missing from TCRdb's copy, which holds only in-frame ones; the method was immunoSEQ multiplex PCR. The sample lists under 850,000 clones, about 91% occurring once. Selected positively for CCR7 and CD45RO-negative, naive CD8 cells excluded terminally differentiated effector memory CD45RA+ cells. There are a few counts of this clone. Its antigen remains unidentified. Germline V lookup: CDR1 SGDLS, CDR2 YYNGEE. The length of the CDR3 is 16 residues. The V end was cut by 3 bases, the J end by 0 bases, with 13 bases between. The source material was naive CD8+ T cells sorted from blood. The rearrangement links TRBV9 to TRBJ1-5; D may be TRBD1 (6 bases). This clonotype originated in a man aged 25-40 years in good health. The CDR3 sequence: CASSGGTTDSNQPQHF. The CDR3 DNA is TGTGCCAGCAGCGGCGGGACAACCGATAGCAATCAGCCCCAGCATTTT.